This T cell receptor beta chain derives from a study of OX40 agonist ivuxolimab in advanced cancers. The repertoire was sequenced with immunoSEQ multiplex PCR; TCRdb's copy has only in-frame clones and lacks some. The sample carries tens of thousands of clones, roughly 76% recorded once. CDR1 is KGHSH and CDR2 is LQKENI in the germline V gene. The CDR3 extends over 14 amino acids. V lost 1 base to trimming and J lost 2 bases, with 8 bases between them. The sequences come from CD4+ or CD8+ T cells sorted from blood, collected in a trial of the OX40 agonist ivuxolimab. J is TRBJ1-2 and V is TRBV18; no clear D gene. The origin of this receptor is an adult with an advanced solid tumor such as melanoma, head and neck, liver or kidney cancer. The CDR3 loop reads CASSPQGSNYGYTF. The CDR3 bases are TGTGCCAGCTCACCACAGGGTTCCAACTATGGCTACACCTTC.